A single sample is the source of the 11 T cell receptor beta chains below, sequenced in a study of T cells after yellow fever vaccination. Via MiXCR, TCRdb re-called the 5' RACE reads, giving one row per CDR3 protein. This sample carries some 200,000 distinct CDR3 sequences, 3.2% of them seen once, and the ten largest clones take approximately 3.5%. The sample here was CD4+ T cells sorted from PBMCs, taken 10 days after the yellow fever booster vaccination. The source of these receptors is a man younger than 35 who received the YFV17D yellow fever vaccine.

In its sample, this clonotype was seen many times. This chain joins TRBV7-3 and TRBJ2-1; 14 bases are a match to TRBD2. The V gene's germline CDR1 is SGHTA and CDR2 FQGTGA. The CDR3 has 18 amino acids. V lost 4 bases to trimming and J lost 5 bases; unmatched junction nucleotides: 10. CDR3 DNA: TGTGCCAGCAGCTCGAGACTAGCGGGGGGGCCCCTTGACAATGAGCAGTTCTTC. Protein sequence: CASSSRLAGGPLDNEQFF. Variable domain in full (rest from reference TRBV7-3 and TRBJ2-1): GAGVSQTPSNKVTEKGKYVELRCDPISGHTALYWYRQSLGQGPEFLIYFQGTGAADDSGLPNDRFFAVRPEGSVSTLKIQRTERGDSAVYLCASSSRLAGGPLDNEQFFGPGTRLTVL.

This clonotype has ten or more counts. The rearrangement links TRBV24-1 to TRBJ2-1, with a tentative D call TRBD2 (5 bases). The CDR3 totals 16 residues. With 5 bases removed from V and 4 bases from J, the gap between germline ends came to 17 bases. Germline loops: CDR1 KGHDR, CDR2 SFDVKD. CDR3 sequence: CATSGGKYGGYNEQFF. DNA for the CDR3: TGTGCCACCAGTGGGGGAAAGTACGGCGGGTACAATGAGCAGTTCTTC.

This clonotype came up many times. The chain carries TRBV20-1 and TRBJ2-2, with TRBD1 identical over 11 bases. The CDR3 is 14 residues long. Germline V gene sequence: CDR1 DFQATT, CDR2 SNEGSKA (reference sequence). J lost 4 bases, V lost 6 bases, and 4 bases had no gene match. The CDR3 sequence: CSARTGGLTGELFF. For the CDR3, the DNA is TGCAGTGCCCGGACAGGGGGCCTCACCGGGGAGCTGTTTTTT.

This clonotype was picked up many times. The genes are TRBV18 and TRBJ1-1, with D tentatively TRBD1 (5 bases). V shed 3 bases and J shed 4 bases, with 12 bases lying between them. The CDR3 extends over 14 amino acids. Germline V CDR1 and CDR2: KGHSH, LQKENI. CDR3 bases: TGTGCCAGCTCACCGAATCAGGGTGGCACTGAAGCTTTCTTT. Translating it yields CASSPNQGGTEAFF.

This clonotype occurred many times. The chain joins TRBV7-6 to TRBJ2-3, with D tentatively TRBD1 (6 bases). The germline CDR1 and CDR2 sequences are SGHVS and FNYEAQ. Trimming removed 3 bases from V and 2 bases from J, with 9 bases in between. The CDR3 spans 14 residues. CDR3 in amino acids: CASSFRDNTDTQYF. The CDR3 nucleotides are TGTGCCAGCAGCTTTAGGGACAACACAGATACGCAGTATTTT.

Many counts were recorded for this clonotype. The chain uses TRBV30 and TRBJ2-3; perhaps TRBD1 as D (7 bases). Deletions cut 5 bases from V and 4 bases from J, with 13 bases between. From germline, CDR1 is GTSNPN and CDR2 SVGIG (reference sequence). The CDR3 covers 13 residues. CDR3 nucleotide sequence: TGTGCCTGGGGAGGGGGCGGGGCAGATACGCAGTATTTT. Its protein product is CAWGGGGADTQYF.

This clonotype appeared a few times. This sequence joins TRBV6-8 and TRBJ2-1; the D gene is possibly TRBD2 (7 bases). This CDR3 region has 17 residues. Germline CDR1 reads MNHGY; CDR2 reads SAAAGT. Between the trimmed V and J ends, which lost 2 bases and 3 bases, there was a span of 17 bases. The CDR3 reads CASSYRRGGPRYNEQFF. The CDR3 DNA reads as TGTGCCAGCAGTTACAGGCGCGGGGGCCCTCGCTACAATGAGCAGTTCTTC.

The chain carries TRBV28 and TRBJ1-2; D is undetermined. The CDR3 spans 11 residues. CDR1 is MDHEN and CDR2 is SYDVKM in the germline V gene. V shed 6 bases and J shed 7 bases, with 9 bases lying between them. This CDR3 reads CASRASGGYTF. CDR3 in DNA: TGTGCCAGCAGGGCCTCGGGTGGCTACACCTTC.

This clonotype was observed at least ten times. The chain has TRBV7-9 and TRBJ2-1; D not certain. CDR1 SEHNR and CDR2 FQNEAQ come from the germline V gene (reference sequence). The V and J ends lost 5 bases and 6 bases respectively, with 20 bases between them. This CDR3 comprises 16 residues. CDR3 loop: CASSHKVRVGRNEQFF. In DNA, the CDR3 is TGTGCCAGCAGCCATAAGGTCCGGGTGGGTCGCAATGAGCAGTTCTTC.

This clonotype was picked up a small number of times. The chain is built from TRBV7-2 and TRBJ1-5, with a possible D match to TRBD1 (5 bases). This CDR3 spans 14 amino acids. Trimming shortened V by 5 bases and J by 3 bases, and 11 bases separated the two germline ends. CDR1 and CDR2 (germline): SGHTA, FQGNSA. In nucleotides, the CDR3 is TGTGCCAGCAGCCAAGGACACCTCAATCAGCCCCAGCATTTT. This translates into CASSQGHLNQPQHF. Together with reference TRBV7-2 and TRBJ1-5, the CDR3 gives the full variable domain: GAGVSQSPSNKVTEKGKDVELRCDPISGHTALYWYRQSLGQGLEFLIYFQGNSAPDKSGLPSDRFSAERTGGSVSTLTIQRTQQEDSAVYLCASSQGHLNQPQHFGDGTRLSIL.

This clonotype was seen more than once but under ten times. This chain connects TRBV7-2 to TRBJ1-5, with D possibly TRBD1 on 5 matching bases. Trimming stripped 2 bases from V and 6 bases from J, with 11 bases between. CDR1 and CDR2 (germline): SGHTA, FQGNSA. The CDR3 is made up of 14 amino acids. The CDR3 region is CASSLRGRRQPQHF. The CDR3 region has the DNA TGTGCCAGCAGCTTACGGGGGAGGCGTCAGCCCCAGCATTTT.